This TCR beta chain stems from a study of blood T cells in healthy people across ages. Study results and limitations: In the absence of known donor CMV status, changes in expanded clonotypes were possibly confounded.

The CDR3 spans 15 residues. The V and J ends lost 4 bases and 2 bases respectively, with 18 bases between them. Germline V gives CDR1 SQVTM, CDR2 ANQGSEA. This clonotype was counted between two and nine times. Its antigen remains unidentified. Peripheral blood was drawn, around 9.5 milliliters per donor. Next came a second PCR, run for about 7 to 12 cycles, which used a sample-barcoded 5' primer along with a J-beta primer mix. TCRdb reprocessed the 5' RACE reads via MiXCR and lists one record per CDR3 protein. The table records fewer than 600,000 distinct CDR3 sequences, 25% to 35% of them present only once. These sequences were also reported in another study, on T cells of mothers and their children. That investigation notes: Donors were a few healthy Caucasian mothers and their six children.

The sample consisted of blood. The chain couples TRBV29-1 to TRBJ2-7, with a weak D call TRBD2 (6 bases). The source is a boy between 2 and 10 years old in good health. The CDR3 sequence is CSVGGRTDTTYEQYF. For the CDR3, the DNA is TGCAGCGTTGGGGGGAGGACGGACACAACCTACGAGCAGTACTTC.